Below are 4 T cell receptor beta chains sequenced from a single sample in a study of shared clonotypes between healthy human individuals (dated by TCRdb to 2018 to 2020). Library creation used the immunoSEQ multiplex PCR assay. What TCRdb holds here is the immuneACCESS table cut down to in-frame rearrangements. Part of the clones is not present; checked against another copy, under half of the missing clones reflect an unresolved V gene, and the others are unexplained. Recorded for this sample are approximately 1.5 million clones; 98% of them occurred a single time. The top ten constitute roughly 0.45% of the sample. Sequencing was carried out using naive CD4+ T cells sorted from blood. This specimen's cell subset or site label, per the study, means: CD45RA+ positively selected. Receptors originate from a man aged 30-40 years in good health.

This clone has only one observation. V is TRBV19 and J is TRBJ1-4; possibly TRBD1 for D (5 bases). Germline V gene sequence: CDR1 LNHDA, CDR2 SQIVND (reference sequence). V gave up 4 bases and J gave up 6 bases, with 15 bases separating them. The CDR3 loop spans 15 amino acids. The CDR3, as DNA: TGTGCCAGTAGTACTCAGGGAGTAACGGATGAAAAACTGTTTTTT. This gives the protein CASSTQGVTDEKLFF.

This chain links TRBV5-1 with TRBJ2-7; either TRBD1 or TRBD2 may supply D (6 bases each). Germline assignment: CDR1 SGHRS and CDR2 YFSETQ. V lost 0 bases and J 4 bases, leaving 17 bases between the germline ends. CDR3 length: 16 amino acids. CDR3 in amino acids: CASSLEFGGPVYEQYF. The CDR3 nucleotides are TGCGCCAGCAGCTTGGAATTTGGGGGGCCTGTTTACGAGCAGTACTTC.

The gene calls are TRBV7-2 and TRBJ2-1, with 13 bases lining up with TRBD2. Trimming removed 3 bases from V and 0 bases from J; junction bases left unmatched: 5. Germline V gives CDR1 SGHTA, CDR2 FQGNSA. CDR3 length equals 18 residues. The CDR3 sequence: CASSLRLAGGASYNEQFF. In nucleotides, the CDR3 is TGTGCCAGCAGCTTGCGACTAGCGGGAGGCGCCTCCTACAATGAGCAGTTCTTC. Drawing the rest from reference TRBV7-2 and TRBJ2-1, the complete variable domain is GAGVSQSPSNKVTEKGKDVELRCDPISGHTALYWYRQSLGQGLEFLIYFQGNSAPDKSGLPSDRFSAERTGGSVSTLTIQRTQQEDSAVYLCASSLRLAGGASYNEQFFGPGTRLTVL.

The genes are TRBV7-9 and TRBJ2-3; no firm D call. Looked up from germline, CDR1 is SEHNR and CDR2 is FQNEAQ (reference sequence). This CDR3 is built from 12 residues. Trimming stripped 5 bases from V and 5 bases from J, with 8 bases between. CDR3 residues: CASSLRVDTQYF. The CDR3 nucleotides are TGTGCCAGCAGCCTCCGGGTAGATACGCAGTATTTT.